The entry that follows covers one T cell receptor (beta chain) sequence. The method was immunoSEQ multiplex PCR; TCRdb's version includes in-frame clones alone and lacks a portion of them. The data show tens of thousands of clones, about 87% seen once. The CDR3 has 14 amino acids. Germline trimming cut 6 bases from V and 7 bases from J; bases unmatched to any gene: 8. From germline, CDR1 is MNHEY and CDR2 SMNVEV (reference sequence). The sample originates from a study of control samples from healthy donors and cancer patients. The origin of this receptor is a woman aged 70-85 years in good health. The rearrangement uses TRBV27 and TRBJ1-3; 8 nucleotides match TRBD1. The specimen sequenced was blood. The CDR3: CASRPDRAGNTIYF. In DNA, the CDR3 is TGTGCCAGCAGGCCGGACAGGGCGGGGAACACCATATATTTT.